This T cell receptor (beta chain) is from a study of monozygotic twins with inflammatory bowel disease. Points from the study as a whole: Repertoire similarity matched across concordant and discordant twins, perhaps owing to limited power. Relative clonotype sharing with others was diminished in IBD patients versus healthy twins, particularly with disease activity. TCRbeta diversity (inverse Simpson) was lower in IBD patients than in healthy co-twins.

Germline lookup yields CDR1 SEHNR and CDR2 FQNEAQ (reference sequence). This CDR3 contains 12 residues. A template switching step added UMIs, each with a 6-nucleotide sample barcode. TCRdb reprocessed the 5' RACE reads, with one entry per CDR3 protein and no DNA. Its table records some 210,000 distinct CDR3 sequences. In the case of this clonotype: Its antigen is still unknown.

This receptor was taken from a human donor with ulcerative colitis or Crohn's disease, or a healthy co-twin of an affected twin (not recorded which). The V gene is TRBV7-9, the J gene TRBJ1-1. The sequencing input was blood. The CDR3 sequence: CASSLIGTEAFF.